Listed below are T cell receptor beta chains from one sample, sequenced in a study of blood T cell repertoires in COVID-19. Libraries were prepared by immunoSEQ multiplex PCR; TCRdb keeps only in-frame clonotypes and omits some of them. The sample yields about 100,000 clones, more than 70% seen once. The specimen sequenced was peripheral blood. The receptors stem from a human donor in a cohort sampled during active COVID-19. Both conserved end residues are part of each CDR3. Clone size, where shown, is once, few, many, or a class for clones that have expanded.

TRBJ2-7,TRBV5-1,NA,CASSPGTSYLEQYF
TRBJ1-4,TRBV7-2,NA,CASSPTTNEKLFF
TRBJ1-1,TRBV11-2,NA,CASSLQSTGKGTEAFF
TRBJ2-3,TRBV7-3,NA,CASGASLAGDADTQYF
TRBJ1-1,TRBV7-2,NA,CASNLGGLNTEAFF
TRBJ1-5,TRBV7-2,NA,CASSLKANQPQHF
TRBJ1-5,TRBV10-2,NA,CASSDSNSNQPQHF
TRBJ2-5,TRBV28,once,CASSPGTALGTQYF
TRBJ1-2,TRBV4-3,NA,CASSQDAGGLDGYTF
TRBJ1-2,TRBV6-6,few,CASSYDIQGFDGYTF
TRBJ2-1,TRBV4-2,NA,CASSQRTSGSYNEQFF
TRBJ2-1,TRBV29-1,NA,CSVDLLAGGAYNEQFF
TRBJ1-3,TRBV30,many,CACLPRTGGNTIYF
TRBJ2-1,TRBV24-1,NA,CATSERTSVYEQFF
TRBJ1-5,TRBV5-8,NA,CASSLITLSGRPQHF
TRBJ2-1,TRBV6-5,NA,CASSRGGGLTGEQFF
TRBJ1-1,TRBV30,NA,CAWNPGQKAFF
TRBJ2-1,TRBV5-4,NA,CASSFIDEQFF
TRBJ1-2,TRBV5-1,NA,CASSSSGGPRIGYTF
TRBJ1-1,TRBV7-2,NA,CASILQTGRDTEAFF
TRBJ2-1,TRBV5-8,NA,CASSPPRQGSYNEQFF
TRBJ2-3,TRBV30,NA,CAWIKGAGDTQYF
TRBJ2-1,TRBV5-1,NA,CASSPRGRAGGGNEQFF
TRBJ2-3,TRBV7-6,NA,CASSPIGAGWSGGADTQYF
TRBJ1-2,TRBV18,NA,CASAETGVNYGYTF
TRBJ1-2,TRBV27,NA,CASSTTTGATSYGYTF
TRBJ2-6,TRBV29-1,NA,CSVKHDSGANVLTF
TRBJ2-5,TRBV18,NA,CASSPDRGGKTQYF
TRBJ1-2,TRBV7-8,NA,CASSLTPRGPPQGYTF
TRBJ2-7,TRBV5-1,few,CASSFATGDLIYEQYF
TRBJ2-3,TRBV11-2,NA,CASSLVSSGTGNANTQYF
TRBJ2-1,TRBV14,NA,CASSPVGGRNEQFF
TRBJ1-3,TRBV18,NA,CASSPSDGLSGNTIYF
TRBJ2-1,TRBV7-3,once,CASSNLAGSSYNEQFF
TRBJ2-2,TRBV6-5,NA,CASSYTKEGSGELFF
TRBJ1-2,TRBV7-8,NA,CASSWDSVNYGYTF
TRBJ1-3,TRBV7-2,NA,CASRSQGNSGNTIYF
TRBJ2-1,TRBV7-2,NA,CASSLGREGGMEQFF
TRBJ1-5,TRBV28,NA,CASSPGTGGWRGNQPQHF
TRBJ2-1,TRBV5-1,once,CASSSTSGTYNEQFF
TRBJ2-2,TRBV18,NA,CASSSSSWGELFF
TRBJ2-3,TRBV10-3,NA,CAISWTVTDTQYF
TRBJ2-1,TRBV5-1,NA,CASSLAAAGGLDNEQFF
TRBJ1-1,TRBV3-1/TRBV3-2,NA,CASSPRSLGSEAFF
TRBJ2-7,TRBV27,NA,CASTRGDGSEQYF
TRBJ1-1,TRBV4-2,NA,CASSQGRGLGTEAFF
TRBJ2-7,TRBV7-2,NA,CASSSPGTTAYEQYF
TRBJ2-5,TRBV2,NA,CASRPGTNQETQYF
TRBJ2-3,TRBV10-3,few,CATLQGPSTDTQYF
TRBJ2-7,TRBV7-2,NA,CASSLRAASYEQYF
TRBJ2-7,TRBV3-1/TRBV3-2,NA,CASSSGTGREYF
TRBJ2-7,TRBV10-3,NA,CASSGTSASGRWYEQYF
TRBJ1-3,TRBV19,NA,CASRMRAHAKIYF
TRBJ1-4,TRBV7-6,NA,CASSLGTGYEKLFF